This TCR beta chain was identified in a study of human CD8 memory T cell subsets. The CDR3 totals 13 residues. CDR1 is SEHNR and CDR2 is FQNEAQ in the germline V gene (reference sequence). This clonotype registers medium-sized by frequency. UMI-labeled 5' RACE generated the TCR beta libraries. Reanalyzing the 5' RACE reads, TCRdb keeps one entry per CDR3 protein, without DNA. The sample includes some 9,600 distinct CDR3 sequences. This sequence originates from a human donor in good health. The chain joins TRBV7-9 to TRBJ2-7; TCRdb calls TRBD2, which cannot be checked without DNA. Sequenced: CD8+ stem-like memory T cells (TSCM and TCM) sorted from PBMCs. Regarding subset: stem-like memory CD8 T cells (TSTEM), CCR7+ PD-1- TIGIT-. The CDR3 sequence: CASSPGTVYEQYF. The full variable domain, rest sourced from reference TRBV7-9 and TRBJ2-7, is DTGVSQNPRHKITKRGQNVTFRCDPISEHNRLYWYRQTLGQGPEFLTYFQNEAQLEKSRLLSDRFSAERPKGSFSTLEIQRTEQGDSAMYLCASSPGTVYEQYFGPGTRLTVT.